The text below deals with one T cell receptor (beta chain). This CDR3 region has 15 residues. CDR1 and CDR2 from the germline V gene are SGHVS and FNYEAQ. Trimming removed 5 bases from V and 0 bases from J, with 11 bases in between. The protocol was immunoSEQ multiplex PCR, while the TCRdb copy is restricted to in-frame clones and leaves out a portion. The sample lists about 400,000 clones, around 86% occurring once. The source of the sample is a study of blood T cell repertoires in COVID-19. The chain combines TRBV7-6 with TRBJ1-3; D unclear. The TCR sequence derives from a human donor in a cohort sampled during active COVID-19. What was sequenced was peripheral blood. CDR3 amino acids: CASSLAVSSGNTIYF. CDR3 DNA sequence: TGTGCCAGCAGCCTCGCCGTGAGCTCTGGAAACACCATATATTTT.